This T cell receptor beta chain came from a study of CD8 T cells in Susac syndrome. Across the whole study: Within the group of sequenced Susac syndrome patients, six had active disease and eight or nine were in remission.

For this clonotype: The antigen is undetermined.

Study findings and constraints: Individuals included in the TCR sequencing and HLA analysis were acknowledged by the study to be relatively few in number.

Reverse transcription of roughly 0.5 to 1 ug RNA was performed with random hexamers. Using its own MiXCR run on the immunoSEQ multiplex PCR reads, TCRdb lists one record per CDR3 protein. The sample records about 240,000 distinct CDR3 sequences, 96% being singletons. Sequencing of TCR beta was performed on blood CD8+ and CD4+ T cells. Germline V gene data show CDR1 as SNHLY and CDR2 as FYNNEI. J gave up 4 bases and V 7 bases, and 10 bases lay outside the gene matches. The CDR3 is 16 amino acids. The source of this sequence is a human donor with Susac syndrome. The V and J genes are TRBV2 and TRBJ2-7; the match to TRBD2 covers 13 bases. The sample comprised CD4+ T cells from PBMCs. The CDR3 DNA is TGTGCCAGCACCCAAAGGACTAGCGGGGGAGAATACGAGCAGTACTTC. Translated, it gives CASTQRTSGGEYEQYF.